These 2 T cell receptor beta chains share one sample of origin, sequenced in a study of blood T cell repertoires in COVID-19. TCRdb keeps only in-frame clones here, not all; method: immunoSEQ multiplex PCR. The data contain 65,000 to 85,000 clones, 75% to 85% of them seen just once; the ten biggest clones take up around 5.8%. Source material: peripheral blood. The origin of the receptors is a woman over 75 with active or convalescent COVID-19.

This chain links TRBV10-1 with TRBJ2-7; D not certain. CDR1 is WNHNN, CDR2 SYGVQD, per germline (reference sequence). V was pared by 8 bases and J by 9 bases, with 5 bases between. The CDR3 totals 8 residues. CDR3 region: CASGRQYF. DNA for the CDR3: TGCGCCAGCGGCAGGCAGTACTTC.

This clone came up a few times. V usage is TRBV7-9 and J usage is TRBJ2-1; TRBD1 might be the D (6 bases). V was pared by 1 base and J by 1 base, with 11 bases between. Germline V gives CDR1 SEHNR, CDR2 FQNEAQ (reference sequence). The CDR3 length is 16 residues. The CDR3 DNA reads TGTGCCAGCAGCTTAGTTGAGAGGGGGTCCTACAATGAGCAGTTCTTC. Translating gives CASSLVERGSYNEQFF.